This is a list of T cell receptor beta chains from one sample in a study of shared clonotypes between healthy human individuals. Clones were read by immunoSEQ multiplex PCR, and TCRdb kept only the in-frame ones, dropping some. There are a few hundred thousand clones in the sample; 95% to 97% occur only once, and more than 0.3% lies in the top ten. Sequenced: memory CD8+ T cells sorted from blood. These receptors all stem from a man aged 25-45 years in good health. The CDR3 runs from the conserved cysteine through the conserved F or W. D genes are given only for firm matches. Clone size, where shown, is once, few, many, or a class for clones that have expanded.

length	V	size	J	D	CDR3	DNA
17	TRBV7-2	NA	TRBJ2-7	TRBD2	CASSSPGVAGAYYEQYF	TGTGCCAGCAGCTCCCCGGGGGTAGCGGGAGCTTACTACGAGCAGTACTTC
14	TRBV4-1	NA	TRBJ2-7	TRBD1	CASSFGTASYEQYF	TGCGCCAGCAGCTTTGGGACAGCTTCCTACGAGCAGTACTTC
14	TRBV30	NA	TRBJ2-5	NA	CAWSVRVGVSTQYF	TGTGCCTGGAGTGTACGGGTGGGAGTATCGACCCAGTACTTC
15	TRBV5-8	NA	TRBJ2-7	TRBD2	CASSGTSGRTYEQYF	TGTGCCAGCAGCGGGACTAGCGGGAGGACCTACGAGCAGTACTTC
15	TRBV7-9	NA	TRBJ2-3	TRBD1	CASSLGDRGEDTQYF	TGTGCCAGCAGCTTAGGAGACAGGGGGGAAGATACGCAGTATTTT
13	TRBV10-3	NA	TRBJ2-7	NA	CAINQAVPYEQYF	TGTGCCATCAATCAGGCTGTACCCTACGAGCAGTACTTC
15	TRBV11-2	NA	TRBJ2-3	TRBD1	CASSLGTGAGDTQYF	TGTGCCAGCAGCTTAGGAACAGGGGCCGGAGATACGCAGTATTTT
17	TRBV5-4	NA	TRBJ2-7	TRBD2	CASSEAPGLAGVYEQYF	TGTGCCAGCAGCGAGGCTCCGGGACTAGCGGGAGTCTACGAGCAGTACTTC
14	TRBV5-1	NA	TRBJ1-2	TRBD1	CASSLDRVAYGYTF	TGCGCCAGCAGCTTAGACAGGGTGGCTTATGGCTACACCTTC
15	TRBV5-1	NA	TRBJ1-2	NA	CASSLELRQGYGYTF	TGCGCCAGCAGCTTGGAATTGCGGCAGGGCTATGGCTACACCTTC
11	TRBV28	NA	TRBJ2-5	NA	CASSFRETQYF	TGTGCCAGCAGTTTCAGAGAGACCCAGTACTTC
14	TRBV5-1	NA	TRBJ2-1	TRBD2	CASSTGLAHNEQFF	TGCGCCAGCAGCACGGGACTAGCCCACAATGAGCAGTTCTTC
15	TRBV28	NA	TRBJ2-1	TRBD2	CASSLRRTSGHEQFF	TGTGCCAGCAGTCTCCGGAGGACTAGCGGCCATGAGCAGTTCTTC
13	TRBV6-1	once	TRBJ2-1	TRBD1	CASRDRGNNEQFF	TGTGCCAGCAGGGACAGGGGGAACAATGAGCAGTTCTTC
13	TRBV5-4	NA	TRBJ1-2	NA	CASSPSRDYGYTF	TGTGCCAGCAGTCCGAGTAGGGACTATGGCTACACCTTC